This T cell receptor (beta chain) originates from a study of identical twins. Study findings and constraints: Twin-shared out-of-frame alpha sequences were enriched for low generation probability.

TCRdb re-derived calls from the 5' RACE reads in MiXCR, one entry per CDR3 protein. The data show 1.5 million to 2 million distinct CDR3 sequences, with about 32% seen just once and about 0.27% held by the top ten. As concerns this clonotype: The antigen is not known.

CDR1 is SNHLY and CDR2 is FYNNEI in the germline V gene. V shed 4 bases and J 11 bases; nucleotides not matched to a gene: 5. The CDR3 sequence is 14 residues long. The sequenced sample consisted of cord blood. The genes are TRBV2 and TRBJ2-3, with 14 positions matching TRBD2. This TCR was sampled from a newborn girl in good health. The CDR3 loop reads CASSGRTSGGWQYF. The CDR3 coding sequence is TGTGCCAGCAGTGGAAGGACTAGCGGGGGGTGGCAGTATTTT.